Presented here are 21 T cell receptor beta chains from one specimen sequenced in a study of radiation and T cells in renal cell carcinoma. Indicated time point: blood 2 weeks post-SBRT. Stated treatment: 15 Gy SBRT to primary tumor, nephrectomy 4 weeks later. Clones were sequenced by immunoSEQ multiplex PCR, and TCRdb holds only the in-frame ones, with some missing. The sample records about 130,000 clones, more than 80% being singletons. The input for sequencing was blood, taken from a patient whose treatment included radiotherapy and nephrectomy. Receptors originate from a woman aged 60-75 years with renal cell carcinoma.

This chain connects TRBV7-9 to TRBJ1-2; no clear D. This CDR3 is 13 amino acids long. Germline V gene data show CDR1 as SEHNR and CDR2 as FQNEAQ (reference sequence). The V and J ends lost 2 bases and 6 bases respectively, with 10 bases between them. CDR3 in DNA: TGTGCCAGCAGCTTATTGGCGGAGAATGGCTACACCTTC. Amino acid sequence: CASSLLAENGYTF.

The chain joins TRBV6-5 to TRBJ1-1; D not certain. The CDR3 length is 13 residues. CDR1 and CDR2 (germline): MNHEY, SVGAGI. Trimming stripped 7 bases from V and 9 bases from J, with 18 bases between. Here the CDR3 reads CASTITLGQKAFF. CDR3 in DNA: TGTGCCAGCACTATAACCCTAGGGCAAAAAGCTTTCTTT.

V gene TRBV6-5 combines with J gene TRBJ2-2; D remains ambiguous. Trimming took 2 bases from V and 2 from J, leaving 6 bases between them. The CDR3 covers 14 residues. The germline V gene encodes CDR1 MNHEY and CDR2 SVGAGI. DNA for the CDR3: TGTGCCAGCAGTTACAGGGAAAACACCGGGGAGCTGTTTTTT. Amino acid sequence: CASSYRENTGELFF.

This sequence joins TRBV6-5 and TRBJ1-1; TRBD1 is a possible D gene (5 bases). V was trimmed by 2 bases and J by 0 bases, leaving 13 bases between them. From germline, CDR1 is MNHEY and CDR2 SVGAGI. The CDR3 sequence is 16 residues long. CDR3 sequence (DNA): TGTGCCAGCAGTTACCTACCTGGGGGGATGAACACTGAAGCTTTCTTT. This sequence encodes CASSYLPGGMNTEAFF.

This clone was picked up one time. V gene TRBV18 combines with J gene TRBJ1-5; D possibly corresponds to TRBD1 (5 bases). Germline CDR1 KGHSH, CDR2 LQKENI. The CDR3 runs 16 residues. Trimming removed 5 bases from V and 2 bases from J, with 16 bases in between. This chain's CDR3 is CASSARVVKGNQPQHF. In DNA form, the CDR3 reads TGTGCCAGCTCAGCCAGGGTCGTAAAAGGCAATCAGCCCCAGCATTTT.

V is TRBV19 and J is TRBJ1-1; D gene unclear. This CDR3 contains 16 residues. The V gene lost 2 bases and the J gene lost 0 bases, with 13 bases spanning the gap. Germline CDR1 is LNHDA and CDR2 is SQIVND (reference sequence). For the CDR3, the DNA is TGTGCCAGTAGTATAAGTGGGCGGCACATGAACACTGAAGCTTTCTTT. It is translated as CASSISGRHMNTEAFF.

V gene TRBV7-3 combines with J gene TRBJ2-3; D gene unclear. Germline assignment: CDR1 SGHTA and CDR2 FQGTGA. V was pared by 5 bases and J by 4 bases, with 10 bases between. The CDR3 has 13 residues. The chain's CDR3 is CASSRTPPDTQYF. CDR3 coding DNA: TGTGCCAGCAGCCGAACTCCCCCAGATACGCAGTATTTT.

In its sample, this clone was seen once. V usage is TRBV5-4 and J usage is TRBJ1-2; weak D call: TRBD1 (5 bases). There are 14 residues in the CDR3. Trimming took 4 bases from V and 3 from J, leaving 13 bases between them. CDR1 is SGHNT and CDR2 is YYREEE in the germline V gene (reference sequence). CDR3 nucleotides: TGTGCCAGCAGCCCTCCGGGACGGGACTATGGCTACACCTTC. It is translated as CASSPPGRDYGYTF.

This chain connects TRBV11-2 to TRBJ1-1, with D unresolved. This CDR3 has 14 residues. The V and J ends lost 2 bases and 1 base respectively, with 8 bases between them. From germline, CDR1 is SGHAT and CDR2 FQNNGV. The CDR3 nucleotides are TGTGCCAGCAGCTTAACCTTGGGGAACACTGAAGCTTTCTTT. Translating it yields CASSLTLGNTEAFF.

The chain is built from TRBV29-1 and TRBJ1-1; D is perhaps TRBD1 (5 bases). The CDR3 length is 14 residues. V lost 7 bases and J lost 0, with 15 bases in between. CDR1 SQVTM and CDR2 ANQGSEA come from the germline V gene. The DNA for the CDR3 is TGCAGCGCCGACAAGGGGACCATGAACACTGAAGCTTTCTTT. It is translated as CSADKGTMNTEAFF.

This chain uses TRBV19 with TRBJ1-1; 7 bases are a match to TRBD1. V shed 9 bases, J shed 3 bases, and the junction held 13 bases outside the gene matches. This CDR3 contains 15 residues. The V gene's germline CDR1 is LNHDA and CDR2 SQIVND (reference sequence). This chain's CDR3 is CASKGPGGPYTEAFF. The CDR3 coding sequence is TGTGCCAGCAAAGGTCCAGGGGGTCCTTACACTGAAGCTTTCTTT.

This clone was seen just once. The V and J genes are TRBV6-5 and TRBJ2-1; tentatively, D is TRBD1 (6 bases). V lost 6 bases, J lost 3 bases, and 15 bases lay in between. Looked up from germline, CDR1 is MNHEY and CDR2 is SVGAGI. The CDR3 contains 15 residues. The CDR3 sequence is CASSSRDTHYNEQFF. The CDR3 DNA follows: TGTGCCAGCAGCAGCCGGGACACCCACTACAATGAGCAGTTCTTC.

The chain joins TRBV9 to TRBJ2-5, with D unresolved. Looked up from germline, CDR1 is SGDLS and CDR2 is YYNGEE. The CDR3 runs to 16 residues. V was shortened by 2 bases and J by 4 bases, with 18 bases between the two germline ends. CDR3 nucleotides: TGTGCCAGCAGCGTCGGGCCCTACAAAGGAGCAGAGACCCAGTACTTC. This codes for CASSVGPYKGAETQYF.

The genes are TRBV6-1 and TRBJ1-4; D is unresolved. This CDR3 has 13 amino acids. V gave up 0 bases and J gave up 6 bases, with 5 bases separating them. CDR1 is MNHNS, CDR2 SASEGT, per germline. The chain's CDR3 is CASSEAYDEKLFF. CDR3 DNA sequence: TGTGCCAGCAGTGAAGCGTATGATGAAAAACTGTTTTTT.

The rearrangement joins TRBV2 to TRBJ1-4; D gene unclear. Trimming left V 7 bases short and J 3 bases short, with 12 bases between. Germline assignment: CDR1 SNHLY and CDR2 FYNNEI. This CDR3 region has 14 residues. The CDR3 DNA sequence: TGTGCCAGCAAAGGGAGCTACTCTAATGAAAAACTGTTTTTT. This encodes CASKGSYSNEKLFF.

Written as DNA, the CDR3 is TGTGCCACCAGCAGAGATTCGGCCGGATACTACGAGCAGTACTTC. Amino acids: CATSRDSAGYYEQYF. The chain links TRBV15 to TRBJ2-7, with D unclear. Germline CDR1 is LNHNV and CDR2 is YYDKDF (reference sequence). This CDR3 spans 15 amino acids. The germline V and J ends were trimmed by 0 bases and 3 bases, with 12 bases remaining between them.

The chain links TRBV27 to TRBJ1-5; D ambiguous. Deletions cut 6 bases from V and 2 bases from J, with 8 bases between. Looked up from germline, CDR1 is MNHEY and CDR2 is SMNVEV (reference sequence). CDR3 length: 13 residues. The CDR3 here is CASSPSRNQPQHF. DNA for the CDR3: TGTGCCAGCAGCCCAAGCCGCAATCAGCCCCAGCATTTT.

CDR3 coding DNA: TGTGCCAGCAGGACTGGGCAATATAATTCACCCCTCCACTTT. It specifies CASRTGQYNSPLHF. The rearrangement uses TRBV27 and TRBJ1-6; no firm D call. V was clipped by 6 bases and J by 4 bases, with 10 bases between them. Germline V lookup: CDR1 MNHEY, CDR2 SMNVEV (reference sequence). The CDR3 is 14 amino acids.

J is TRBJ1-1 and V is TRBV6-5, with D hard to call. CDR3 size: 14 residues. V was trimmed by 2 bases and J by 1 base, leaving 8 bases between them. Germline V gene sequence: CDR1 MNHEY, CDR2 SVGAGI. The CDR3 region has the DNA TGTGCCAGCAGTTACATTACGCGGAACACTGAAGCTTTCTTT. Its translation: CASSYITRNTEAFF.

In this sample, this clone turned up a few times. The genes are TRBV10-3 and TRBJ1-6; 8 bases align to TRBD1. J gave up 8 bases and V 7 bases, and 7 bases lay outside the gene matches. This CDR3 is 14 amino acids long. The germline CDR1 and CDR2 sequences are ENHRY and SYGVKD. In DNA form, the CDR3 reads TGTGCCATCAAAATACAGGGGGGTGATTCACCCCTCCACTTT. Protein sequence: CAIKIQGGDSPLHF.

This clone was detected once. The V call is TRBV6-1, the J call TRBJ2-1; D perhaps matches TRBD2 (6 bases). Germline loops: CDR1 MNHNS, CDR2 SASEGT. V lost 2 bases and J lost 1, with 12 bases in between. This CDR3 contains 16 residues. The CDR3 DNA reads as TGTGCCAGCAGTGAAAAAACTAGCTTTTCCTACAATGAGCAGTTCTTC. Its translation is CASSEKTSFSYNEQFF.